This TCR beta chain was captured in a study of control samples from healthy donors and cancer patients. Measured with immunoSEQ multiplex PCR; TCRdb has only the in-frame clones, and not every one. The top ten clones hold approximately 15% of a sample with 70,000 to 100,000 clones, around 91% of them seen once. The V gene's germline CDR1 is MNHNY and CDR2 SVGAGI (reference sequence). This CDR3 has 12 amino acids. The V gene lost 10 bases and the J gene lost 7 bases, with 11 bases spanning the gap. The genes are TRBV6-6 and TRBJ1-6; D possibly corresponds to TRBD1 (5 bases). The TCR originated in a man in his fifties or sixties in good health. The sequenced material came from blood. The CDR3 DNA follows: TGTGCCACTGGGACGGGGAATTCACCCCTCCACTTT. It translates to CATGTGNSPLHF.